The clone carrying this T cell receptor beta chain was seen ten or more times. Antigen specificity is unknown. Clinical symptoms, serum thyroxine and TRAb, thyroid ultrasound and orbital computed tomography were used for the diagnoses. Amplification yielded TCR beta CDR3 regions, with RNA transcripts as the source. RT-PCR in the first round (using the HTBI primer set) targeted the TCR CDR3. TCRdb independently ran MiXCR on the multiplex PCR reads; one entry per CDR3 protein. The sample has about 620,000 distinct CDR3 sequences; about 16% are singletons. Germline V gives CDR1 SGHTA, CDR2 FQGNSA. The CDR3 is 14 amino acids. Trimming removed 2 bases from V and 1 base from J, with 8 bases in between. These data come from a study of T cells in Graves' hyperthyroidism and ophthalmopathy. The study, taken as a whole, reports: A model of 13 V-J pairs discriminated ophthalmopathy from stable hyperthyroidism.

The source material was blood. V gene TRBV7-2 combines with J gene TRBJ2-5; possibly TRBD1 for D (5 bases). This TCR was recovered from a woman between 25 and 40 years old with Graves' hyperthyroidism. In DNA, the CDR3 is TGTGCCAGCAGCTTACGACAGTCCCAAGAGACCCAGTACTTC. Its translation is CASSLRQSQETQYF. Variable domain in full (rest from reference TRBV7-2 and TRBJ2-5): GAGVSQSPSNKVTEKGKDVELRCDPISGHTALYWYRQSLGQGLEFLIYFQGNSAPDKSGLPSDRFSAERTGGSVSTLTIQRTQQEDSAVYLCASSLRQSQETQYFGPGTRLLVL.